The sample holds many counts of the clone carrying this T cell receptor (beta chain). Its antigen is unknown. The authors made TCR beta libraries by quantitative 5'-RACE with molecular barcodes. TCRdb re-derived calls from the 5' RACE reads in MiXCR, one entry per CDR3 protein. Here the sample spans some 240,000 distinct CDR3 sequences, approximately 7.4% being singletons. This sample was included in a study of CD8 T cells in ankylosing spondylitis. Whole-study findings and limits: Apparently characteristic of ankylosing spondylitis blood was a TCR beta motif (fewer than ten highly homologous variants). There were earlier reports of some motif variants in reactive arthritis synovial fluid and blood. Within peripheral blood, clones linked to disease were CD8+ and relatively rare.

The source of this sequence is a male donor with ankylosing spondylitis. Sequences were obtained from blood, either unsorted or a sorted T cell fraction (not recorded which).

CDR3 residues: CAGRGREGTPYNEQFF. CDR3 DNA: TGTGCCGGTAGGGGGCGGGAGGGAACCCCCTACAATGAGCAGTTCTTC. The chain is built from TRBV2 and TRBJ2-1; 9 bases match TRBD2. The CDR3 has 16 amino acids. V shed 11 bases, J shed 2 bases, and the junction held 13 bases outside the gene matches. Germline CDR1 and CDR2: SNHLY and FYNNEI.